The 21 T cell receptor beta chains below all came from one sample that was sequenced in a study of technical replicates of blood from four donors. Profiling relied on immunoSEQ multiplex PCR, and the TCRdb table lists in-frame clones only, not all of them. The sample carries tens of thousands of clones, roughly 90% recorded once. The sample comprised PBMCs. These receptor sequences come from a human donor in good health. Some clones in this sample may be carry-over from other donors' samples.

The chain combines TRBV5-1 with TRBJ2-3; 8 nucleotides line up with TRBD2. There are 17 residues in the CDR3. CDR1 and CDR2 from the germline V gene are SGHRS and YFSETQ. V gave up 0 bases and J gave up 0 bases; unmatched junction bases: 6. The DNA for the CDR3 is TGCGCCAGCAGCTTGGCCACCACTAGCGGCAGCACAGATACGCAGTATTTT. It is translated as CASSLATTSGSTDTQYF.

The chain links TRBV11-2 to TRBJ1-3, with D perhaps TRBD1 (6 bases). There are 16 residues in the CDR3. The V end lost 5 bases, the J end lost 0 bases, and 14 bases lay between the germline ends. Per the germline V gene, CDR1 is SGHAT and CDR2 is FQNNGV. In DNA, the CDR3 is TGTGCCAGCAGCACTACAGGGTACCTCTCTGGAAACACCATATATTTT. Its protein product is CASSTTGYLSGNTIYF.

The genes are TRBV29-1 and TRBJ1-2; no reliable D call. The germline V gene has CDR1 SQVTM and CDR2 ANQGSEA. The CDR3 covers 15 residues. Between the trimmed V and J ends, which lost 2 bases and 3 bases, there was a span of 16 bases. The CDR3 reads CSVEIREGFDYGYTF. CDR3 DNA: TGCAGCGTTGAAATAAGAGAGGGCTTCGACTATGGCTACACCTTC.

The chain employs TRBV7-2 and TRBJ2-5; D may be TRBD2 (6 bases). From germline, CDR1 is SGHTA and CDR2 FQGNSA. The length of the CDR3 is 16 residues. V lost 0 bases and J lost 3, with 14 bases in between. The CDR3 DNA follows: TGTGCCAGCAGCTTAGCGAGCTTGGGGGGAAAAGAGACCCAGTACTTC. Protein: CASSLASLGGKETQYF.

This clone was counted a single time. The V call is TRBV5-5, the J call TRBJ2-7, with D perhaps matching TRBD1 (6 bases). V was shortened by 0 bases and J by 3 bases, with 16 bases between the two germline ends. Germline loops: CDR1 SGHKS, CDR2 YYEKEE (reference sequence). The length of the CDR3 is 16 residues. CDR3 sequence reads: CASSLAGTGSYYEQYF. CDR3 coding DNA: TGTGCCAGCAGCTTGGCCGGAACAGGGAGTTACTACGAGCAGTACTTC.

The chain has TRBV30 and TRBJ2-7; possible D gene TRBD1, 6 bases. Germline V gives CDR1 GTSNPN, CDR2 SVGIG (reference sequence). The ends were cut back, 4 bases at V and 3 bases at J, with 7 bases in the middle. The CDR3 runs 11 residues. CDR3: CAWTDSYEQYF. Written as DNA, the CDR3 is TGTGCCTGGACGGACAGCTACGAGCAGTACTTC.

This chain connects TRBV2 to TRBJ2-2; 15 nucleotides align to TRBD2. V shed 5 bases, J shed 7 bases, and the junction held 5 bases outside the gene matches. The CDR3 loop spans 16 amino acids. CDR1 and CDR2 from the germline V gene are SNHLY and FYNNEI. The CDR3 protein is CASSWTSGGASGELFF. The DNA for the CDR3 is TGTGCCAGCAGTTGGACTAGCGGGGGGGCAAGCGGGGAGCTGTTTTTT.

The chain is built from TRBV7-3 and TRBJ2-1, with TRBD2 matching 8 bases. CDR1 and CDR2 from the germline V gene are SGHTA and FQGTGA. The CDR3 is 13 amino acids. V dropped 4 bases and J dropped 10; count of bases not matched to a gene: 6. CDR3 coding DNA: TGTGCCAGCAGCTGGGGGCGCGGGGGGGAGCAGTTCTTC. Its protein product is CASSWGRGGEQFF.

The chain carries TRBV7-8 and TRBJ2-7; 8 bases are a match to TRBD1. CDR3 size: 15 residues. V lost 5 bases, J lost 5 bases, and 11 bases stayed unmatched. Germline V gene lookup returns CDR1 SGHVS and CDR2 FQNEAQ. The chain's CDR3 is CASSPLDRVRDEQYF. CDR3 bases: TGTGCCAGCAGCCCATTGGACAGGGTTCGGGACGAGCAGTACTTC.

V and J are TRBV4-3 and TRBJ2-7; 9 bases are a match to TRBD2. The CDR3 is 16 residues long. The ends lost 3 bases at V and 4 bases at J; junction bases unmatched: 10. The germline V gene encodes CDR1 LGHNA and CDR2 YSLEER. In DNA form, the CDR3 reads TGCGCCAGCAGCCACAATAGCTCGCGGGAGGGTTACGAGCAGTACTTC. Protein: CASSHNSSREGYEQYF.

The chain joins TRBV4-2 to TRBJ2-2, with D perhaps TRBD2 (5 bases). The V gene's germline CDR1 is LGHNA and CDR2 YNFKEQ. Deletions cut 4 bases from V and 3 bases from J, with 12 bases between. The CDR3 sequence is 15 residues long. The CDR3 sequence: CASSPPRAYTGELFF. The CDR3 nucleotides read TGTGCCAGCAGCCCGCCGAGGGCCTACACCGGGGAGCTGTTTTTT.

The chain has TRBV5-1 and TRBJ1-1; maybe TRBD1 (5 bases). Germline CDR1 SGHRS, CDR2 YFSETQ. The V end was cut by 3 bases, the J end by 0 bases, with 9 bases between. This CDR3 is 14 amino acids long. The CDR3 nucleotides are TGCGCCAGCAGCTGGGGGGTGCTGAACACTGAAGCTTTCTTT. This encodes CASSWGVLNTEAFF.

The rearrangement joins TRBV5-4 to TRBJ2-3; possible D gene TRBD2, 5 bases. The V gene lost 4 bases and the J gene lost 5 bases, with 11 bases spanning the gap. The CDR3 covers 13 residues. CDR1 is SGHNT, CDR2 YYREEE, per germline (reference sequence). CDR3 residues: CASSARGLDTQYF. The CDR3 nucleotides read TGTGCCAGCAGCGCCCGAGGGCTAGATACGCAGTATTTT.

The chain recombines TRBV2 with TRBJ1-5, with D possibly TRBD1 on 5 matching bases. The CDR3 runs to 16 residues. V lost 5 bases to trimming and J lost 4 bases, with 18 bases between them. CDR1 is SNHLY and CDR2 is FYNNEI in the germline V gene. The CDR3 loop is CASSPQGLGSNQPQHF. CDR3 bases: TGTGCCAGCAGTCCCCAGGGCTTGGGGTCAAATCAGCCCCAGCATTTT.

This chain connects TRBV9 to TRBJ2-7, with no clear D. The CDR3 consists of 12 residues. CDR1 and CDR2 from the germline V gene are SGDLS and YYNGEE. Trimming left V 4 bases short and J 5 bases short, with 10 bases between. CDR3 sequence (DNA): TGTGCCAGCAGCACTCGTTTGGACGAGCAGTACTTC. Encoded protein: CASSTRLDEQYF.

The CDR3 loop is CASSLEGPPHEQYF. CDR3 in DNA: TGTGCCAGCAGCTTAGAGGGGCCCCCCCACGAGCAGTACTTC. This chain links TRBV11-2 with TRBJ2-7; weak D call: TRBD1 (5 bases). Germline lookup yields CDR1 SGHAT and CDR2 FQNNGV. The CDR3 contains 14 residues. The V end was cut by 0 bases, the J end by 5 bases, with 11 bases between.

The gene calls are TRBV10-2 and TRBJ1-5; possibly TRBD1 for D (6 bases). This CDR3 has 13 residues. Trimming took off 3 bases at V and 7 bases at J, with 10 bases between the two ends. Germline CDR1 and CDR2: WSHSY and SAAADI. CDR3: CASSDRGRQPQHF. The CDR3 DNA is TGCGCCAGCAGTGACAGGGGTCGACAGCCCCAGCATTTT.

As DNA, the CDR3 is TGTGCCAGCAGCTCAGATCCCGGGACAGGACACTCTGGAAACACCATATATTTT. Translation: CASSSDPGTGHSGNTIYF. The rearrangement uses TRBV5-4 and TRBJ1-3; 8 nucleotides match TRBD1. CDR1 is SGHNT and CDR2 is YYREEE in the germline V gene (reference sequence). The CDR3 totals 18 residues. V was clipped by 3 bases and J by 0 bases; unmatched bases: 11.

V and J are TRBV9 and TRBJ1-5; tentatively, D is TRBD1 (6 bases). With 2 bases removed from V and 6 bases from J, the gap between germline ends came to 12 bases. Germline loops: CDR1 SGDLS, CDR2 YYNGEE. The CDR3 has 14 residues. The CDR3 nucleotides are TGTGCCAGCAGCGTGGGGGGGGGCACTCAGCCCCAGCATTTT. The encoded protein is CASSVGGGTQPQHF.

The chain combines TRBV7-9 with TRBJ1-5; no reliable D call. V was clipped by 2 bases and J by 4 bases, with 3 bases between them. Germline-derived CDR1 and CDR2 are SEHNR and FQNEAQ (reference sequence). This CDR3 is 12 amino acids long. This CDR3 is CASSLLNQPQHF. CDR3 nucleotides: TGTGCCAGCAGCTTACTTAATCAGCCCCAGCATTTT.

J is TRBJ2-7 and V is TRBV10-3; perhaps TRBD2 as D (6 bases). The CDR3 is 17 amino acids. Germline lookup yields CDR1 ENHRY and CDR2 SYGVKD. V was shortened by 10 bases and J by 1 base, with 26 bases between the two germline ends. Here the CDR3 DNA reads TGTGCCACCAGGACCGGGACTGCAAAGACATATTCCTACGAGCAGTACTTC. It yields the protein CATRTGTAKTYSYEQYF.